Below, 21 T cell receptor beta chains from the same sample are listed, as sequenced in a study of blood T cell repertoires in COVID-19. Repertoires were generated with immunoSEQ multiplex PCR, while TCRdb's copy carries only in-frame clones and drops some. The top ten hold 5.5% to 7.5% of the sample, which has more than 300,000 clones, around nine tenths seen once. Sequenced input: peripheral blood. The receptors here all came from an older woman with COVID-19, enrolled during active disease.

CDR3 amino acids: CASTSSGAGESTDTQYF. The CDR3 DNA sequence: TGTGCCAGCACCTCTTCCGGGGCGGGGGAGAGCACAGATACGCAGTATTTT. This chain uses TRBV28 with TRBJ2-3; 7 bases line up with TRBD2. After removal of 7 bases from V and 0 bases from J, the junction contained 13 bases not matched to a gene. The CDR3 length is 17 residues. Germline V gives CDR1 MDHEN, CDR2 SYDVKM. The complete variable domain, with remaining parts taken from reference TRBV28 and TRBJ2-3, reads DVKVTQSSRYLVKRTGEKVFLECVQDMDHENMFWYRQDPGLGLRLIYFSYDVKMKEKGDIPEGYSVSREKKERFSLILESASTNQTSMYLCASTSSGAGESTDTQYFGPGTRLTVL.

V is TRBV21-1 and J is TRBJ1-5; the table assigns TRBD1, which was not confirmed against the DNA. TRBV21-1 is shown as a pseudogene. CDR3 length: 16 amino acids. This chain's CDR3 is CASSKAQQSSNQPQHF. The CDR3 region has the DNA TGTGCCAGCAGCAAAGCGCAACAGTCTAGCAATCAGCCCCAGCATTTT.

The J gene is TRBJ2-7, the V gene TRBV5-1; 7 bases fit TRBD1. This CDR3 is built from 15 residues. Germline CDR1 is SGHRS and CDR2 is YFSETQ. V lost 4 bases, J lost 4 bases, and 11 bases stayed unmatched. The CDR3 DNA follows: TGCGCCAGCAGCCCCGACCCGGGACAGAGGTACGAGCAGTACTTC. Protein sequence: CASSPDPGQRYEQYF. Based on the CDR3 plus reference TRBV5-1 and TRBJ2-7, the full variable domain is KAGVTQTPRYLIKTRGQQVTLSCSPISGHRSVSWYQQTPGQGLQFLFEYFSETQRNKGNFPGRFSGRQFSNSRSEMNVSTLELGDSALYLCASSPDPGQRYEQYFGPGTRLTVT.

The chain joins TRBV6-5 to TRBJ1-2, with 8 positions matching TRBD1. Germline trimming cut 4 bases from V and 6 bases from J; bases unmatched to any gene: 10. This CDR3 is built from 15 residues. Per germline, CDR1 MNHEY and CDR2 SVGAGI. The CDR3 DNA reads as TGTGCCAGCAGTTCCTCCAACAGGGGGGTCAATGGCTACACCTTC. This gives the protein CASSSSNRGVNGYTF.

The genes are TRBV10-3 and TRBJ1-1; no clear D. V lost 6 bases, J lost 3 bases, and 14 bases lay in between. The CDR3 runs to 14 residues. Germline CDR1 reads ENHRY; CDR2 reads SYGVKD. The CDR3 DNA is TGTGCCATCAGCCCGTGGACGGGAGACACTGAAGCTTTCTTT. Translated, it gives CAISPWTGDTEAFF.

V is TRBV29-1 and J is TRBJ2-7, with 10 positions matching TRBD1. The J segment lost 3 bases and the V segment lost 3 bases, leaving 8 bases of the junction unmatched. The CDR3 is 15 amino acids. CDR1 is SQVTM and CDR2 is ANQGSEA in the germline V gene. CDR3 coding DNA: TGCAGCGTTGAGCGCACCGGGACAGGGGTCTACGAGCAGTACTTC. Protein: CSVERTGTGVYEQYF.

The V and J genes are TRBV28 and TRBJ2-3; D is undetermined. The CDR3 has 11 amino acids. V lost 3 bases and J lost 7, with 5 bases in between. Germline loops: CDR1 MDHEN, CDR2 SYDVKM. The CDR3 spells CASSFLHTQYF. As DNA, the CDR3 is TGTGCCAGCAGTTTCCTTCATACGCAGTATTTT.

J is TRBJ1-5 and V is TRBV3-1 (or the pseudogene TRBV3-2); no clear D gene. The CDR3 length is 12 residues. CDR1 and CDR2 from the germline V gene are LGHDT and YNNKEL (reference sequence). V was cut by 4 bases and J by 2 bases, with 3 bases left in between. The CDR3 DNA sequence: TGTGCCAGCAGCCGCGGCAATCAGCCCCAGCATTTT. Translating gives CASSRGNQPQHF.

This clone was detected a few times. The chain recombines TRBV11-2 with TRBJ2-1, with D unclear. Trimming removed 5 bases at V and 6 bases at J, with 17 bases between. The CDR3 runs to 15 residues. Per germline, CDR1 SGHAT and CDR2 FQNNGV. CDR3 DNA: TGTGCCAGCAGCCAGAACAACCTCCCCAGCAATGAGCAGTTCTTC. Protein sequence: CASSQNNLPSNEQFF. Full variable domain (rest looked up from reference TRBV11-2 and TRBJ2-1): EAGVAQSPRYKIIEKRQSVAFWCNPISGHATLYWYQQILGQGPKLLIQFQNNGVVDDSQLPKDRFSAERLKGVDSTLKIQPAKLEDSAVYLCASSQNNLPSNEQFFGPGTRLTVL.

This rearrangement joins TRBV7-3 to TRBJ2-1; 9 bases line up with TRBD2. CDR3 length: 19 residues. Germline V lookup: CDR1 SGHTA, CDR2 FQGTGA. Losses at the gene ends were 1 base for V and 7 bases for J; bases not matched to a gene: 17. Here the CDR3 DNA reads TGTGCCAGCAGCTTAAAACGGCTAGCGGGAAGGCGTCTGTTGAATGAGCAGTTCTTC. This sequence encodes CASSLKRLAGRRLLNEQFF.

This clone was recorded only once. The chain carries TRBV6-7 and TRBJ1-4, with D possibly matching TRBD1 (5 bases). TRBV6-7 is sorted into the ORF group, with uncertain function. V lost 6 bases, J lost 5 bases, and 13 bases lay in between. The CDR3 runs 14 residues. DNA for the CDR3: TGTGCCAGCAGCTCGGGGGGGTGGAATGAAAAACTGTTTTTT. Its translation is CASSSGGWNEKLFF.

The chain employs TRBV5-1 and TRBJ2-1, with a weak D call TRBD1 (6 bases). Per the germline V gene, CDR1 is SGHRS and CDR2 is YFSETQ. CDR3 length: 13 amino acids. With 4 bases removed from V and 10 bases from J, the gap between germline ends came to 15 bases. The CDR3 protein is CASSISGVGEQFF. In DNA, the CDR3 is TGCGCCAGCAGCATCTCAGGGGTAGGGGAGCAGTTCTTC.

The rearrangement links TRBV27 to TRBJ1-1; maybe TRBD1 (5 bases). This CDR3 has 15 residues. Trimming pared 2 bases from V and 4 bases from J, leaving 14 bases between. The V gene's germline CDR1 is MNHEY and CDR2 SMNVEV (reference sequence). CDR3 nucleotides: TGTGCCAGCAGTTTAAATCAGGGATCGACCACTGAAGCTTTCTTT. This gives the protein CASSLNQGSTTEAFF.

J is TRBJ1-1 and V is TRBV7-9; TRBD1 matches 8 bases. Losses at the gene ends were 6 bases for V and 1 base for J; bases not matched to a gene: 1. CDR1 and CDR2 from the germline V gene are SEHNR and FQNEAQ (reference sequence). The CDR3 is made up of 13 amino acids. The CDR3 loop is CASRGQGNTEAFF. The CDR3 DNA reads as TGTGCCAGCAGAGGACAGGGGAACACTGAAGCTTTCTTT.

The chain couples TRBV19 to TRBJ1-6; 10 bases line up with TRBD1. Losses at the gene ends were 4 bases for V and 8 bases for J; bases not matched to a gene: 2. CDR3 length: 14 amino acids. Germline loops: CDR1 LNHDA, CDR2 SQIVND (reference sequence). The CDR3 nucleotides are TGTGCCAGTAGTAGGGGGACAGGGGATTCACCCCTCCACTTT. This gives the protein CASSRGTGDSPLHF.

The rearrangement joins TRBV23-1 to TRBJ1-5; TRBD1 aligns across 8 bases. TRBV23-1 is given ORF status, its function remaining uncertain. The V gene end was trimmed by 4 bases and the J gene end by 2 bases; junction bases not matched to a gene: 4. The CDR3 spans 15 residues. The CDR3 protein is CASSPRTGCNQPQHF. The CDR3 DNA reads as TGCGCCAGCAGTCCCAGGACAGGGTGCAATCAGCCCCAGCATTTT.

This sequence joins TRBV5-1 and TRBJ2-3; 7 nucleotides line up with TRBD2. The germline V gene has CDR1 SGHRS and CDR2 YFSETQ. The CDR3 is 17 amino acids. V gave up 5 bases and J gave up 0 bases; unmatched junction bases: 12. CDR3 sequence (DNA): TGCGCCAGCAGACCCGTGGGGGGGGGTTCTAGCACAGATACGCAGTATTTT. Translation: CASRPVGGGSSTDTQYF.

A single count supports this clone. V usage is TRBV27 and J usage is TRBJ1-2, with D uncertain. The germline gives CDR1 MNHEY, CDR2 SMNVEV (reference sequence). Deletions cut 2 bases from V and 4 bases from J, with 8 bases between. CDR3 length equals 13 residues. As DNA, the CDR3 is TGTGCCAGCAGTTTAGGGCCCAGCTATGGCTACACCTTC. Translating it yields CASSLGPSYGYTF.

The V call is TRBV18, the J call TRBJ2-2, with 7 bases lining up with TRBD2. This CDR3 spans 15 amino acids. CDR1 and CDR2 from the germline V gene are KGHSH and LQKENI. The trim removed 3 bases at V and 2 bases at J, leaving 3 bases unmatched. The CDR3, as DNA: TGTGCCAGCTCACCCCAGCGGGATAACACCGGGGAGCTGTTTTTT. Its translation: CASSPQRDNTGELFF. The complete variable domain, with remaining parts taken from reference TRBV18 and TRBJ2-2, reads NAGVMQNPRHLVRRRGQEARLRCSPMKGHSHVYWYRQLPEEGLKFMVYLQKENIIDESGMPKERFSAEFPKEGPSILRIQQVVRGDSAAYFCASSPQRDNTGELFFGEGSRLTVL.

This chain uses TRBV30 with TRBJ1-6; D uncertain. Germline loops: CDR1 GTSNPN, CDR2 SVGIG (reference sequence). V dropped 1 base and J dropped 3 bases, with 13 bases sitting between them. The CDR3 loop spans 16 amino acids. The CDR3, as DNA: TGTGCCTGGAGTGCTGGGCACGAGGGCTATAATTCACCCCTCCACTTT. This sequence encodes CAWSAGHEGYNSPLHF.

The rearrangement links TRBV5-8 to TRBJ1-4; D may be TRBD1 (6 bases). This CDR3 region has 14 residues. V lost 2 bases and J 4 bases, leaving 9 bases between the germline ends. The germline V gene has CDR1 SGHTS and CDR2 YDEGEE. The CDR3 region has the DNA TGTGCCAGCAGCTTTACAGGGATTAATGAAAAACTGTTTTTT. This sequence encodes CASSFTGINEKLFF.